This TCR beta chain was sequenced in a study of blood T cell repertoires in COVID-19. For the study at large: Nucleic acid was either cDNA or gDNA, and it came from T cells, B-cell-depleted T cells, or PBMCs.

Sequencing used immunoSEQ multiplex PCR; TCRdb keeps in-frame clones, though not all of them. There are 390,000 or so clones in the sample; approximately 87% occur only once, and 8% to 13% lies in the top ten. V lost 4 bases to trimming and J lost 1 base; unmatched junction nucleotides: 9. This CDR3 is 16 amino acids long. Germline lookup yields CDR1 MDHEN and CDR2 SYDVKM. The clonotype was recovered from a woman in her twenties or thirties with COVID-19, enrolled during active disease. The chain links TRBV28 to TRBJ1-2, with 7 nucleotides matching TRBD1. Sample: peripheral blood. The CDR3 reads CASSSIRSGGNYGYTF. DNA for the CDR3: TGTGCCAGCAGTTCGATACGGTCAGGGGGTAACTATGGCTACACCTTC.